This T cell receptor beta chain was identified in a study of blood T cell repertoires in COVID-19. On the study more broadly: Sources were T cells, B-cell-depleted T cells, or PBMCs; the material itself was cDNA or gDNA.

V lost 4 bases and J 4 bases, leaving 13 bases between the germline ends. The CDR3 sequence is 13 residues long. CDR1 SQVTM and CDR2 ANQGSEA come from the germline V gene. Original processing notes: Reference gene primers were amplified, and this amplification served to estimate nucleated cell counts. The repertoire was sequenced with immunoSEQ multiplex PCR; TCRdb's copy has only in-frame clones and lacks some. D and trimming come from the DNA, and the V and J calls and clone size come from that table. The sample has about 160,000 clones, 70% to 85% seen once; the top ten hold 20% to 25%. The sequence came from an elderly woman with acute or convalescent COVID-19. The specimen sequenced was peripheral blood. The chain couples TRBV29-1 to TRBJ1-2; D possibly corresponds to TRBD1 (6 bases). The CDR3 region is CSVATGSLYGYTF. CDR3 in DNA: TGCAGCGTTGCGACAGGTTCTCTCTATGGCTACACCTTC.